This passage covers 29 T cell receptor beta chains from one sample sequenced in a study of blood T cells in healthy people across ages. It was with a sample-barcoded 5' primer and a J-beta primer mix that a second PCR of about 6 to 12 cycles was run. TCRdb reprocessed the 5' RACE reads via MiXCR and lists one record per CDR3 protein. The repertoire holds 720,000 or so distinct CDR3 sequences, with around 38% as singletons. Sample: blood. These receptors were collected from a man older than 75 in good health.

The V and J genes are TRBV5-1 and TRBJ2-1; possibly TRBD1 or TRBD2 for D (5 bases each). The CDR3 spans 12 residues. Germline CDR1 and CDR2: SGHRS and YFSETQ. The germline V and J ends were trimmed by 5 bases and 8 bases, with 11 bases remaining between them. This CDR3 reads CASRRVGDEQFF. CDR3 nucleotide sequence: TGCGCCAGCAGACGAGTGGGGGATGAGCAGTTCTTC.

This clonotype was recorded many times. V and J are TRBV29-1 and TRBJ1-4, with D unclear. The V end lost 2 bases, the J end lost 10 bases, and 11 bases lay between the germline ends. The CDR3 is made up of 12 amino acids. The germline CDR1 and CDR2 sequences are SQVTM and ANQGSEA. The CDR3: CSVEPEPGKLFF. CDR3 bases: TGCAGCGTTGAACCGGAGCCAGGAAAACTGTTTTTT.

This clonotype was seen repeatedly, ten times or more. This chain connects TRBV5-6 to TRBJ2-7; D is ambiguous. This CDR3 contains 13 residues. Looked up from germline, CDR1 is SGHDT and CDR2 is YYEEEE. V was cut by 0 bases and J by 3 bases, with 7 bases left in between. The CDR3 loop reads CASSLGRIYEQYF. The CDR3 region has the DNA TGTGCCAGCAGCTTGGGCAGGATCTACGAGCAGTACTTC.

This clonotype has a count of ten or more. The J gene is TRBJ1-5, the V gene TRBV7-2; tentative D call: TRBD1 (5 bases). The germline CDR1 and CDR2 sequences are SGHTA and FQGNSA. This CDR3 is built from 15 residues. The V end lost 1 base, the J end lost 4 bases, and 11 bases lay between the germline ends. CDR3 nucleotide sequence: TGTGCCAGCAGCTTAGGACAGCCCAATAATCAGCCCCAGCATTTT. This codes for CASSLGQPNNQPQHF. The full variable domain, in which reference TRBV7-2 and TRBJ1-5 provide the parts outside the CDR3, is GAGVSQSPSNKVTEKGKDVELRCDPISGHTALYWYRQSLGQGLEFLIYFQGNSAPDKSGLPSDRFSAERTGGSVSTLTIQRTQQEDSAVYLCASSLGQPNNQPQHFGDGTRLSIL.

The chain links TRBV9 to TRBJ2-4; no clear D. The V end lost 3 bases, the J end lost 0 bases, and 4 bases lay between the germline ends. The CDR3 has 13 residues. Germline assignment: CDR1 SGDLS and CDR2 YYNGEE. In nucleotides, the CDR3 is TGTGCCAGCAGCGGTGTAGCCAAAAACATTCAGTACTTC. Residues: CASSGVAKNIQYF.

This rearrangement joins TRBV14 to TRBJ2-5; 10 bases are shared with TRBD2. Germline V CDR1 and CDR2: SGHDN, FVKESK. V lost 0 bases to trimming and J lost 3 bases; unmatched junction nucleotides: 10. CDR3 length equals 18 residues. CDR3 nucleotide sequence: TGTGCCAGCAGCCAAGAAGGGCTGAGGCTAGCGGGGGAAGAGACCCAGTACTTC. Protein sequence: CASSQEGLRLAGEETQYF.

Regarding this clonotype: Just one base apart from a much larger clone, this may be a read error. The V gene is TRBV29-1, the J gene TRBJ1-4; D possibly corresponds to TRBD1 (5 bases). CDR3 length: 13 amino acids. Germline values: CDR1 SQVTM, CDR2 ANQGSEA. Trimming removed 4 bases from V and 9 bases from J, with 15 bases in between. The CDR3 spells CSVGGAPDKKLFF. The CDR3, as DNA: TGCAGCGTTGGGGGCGCGCCGGATAAAAAACTGTTTTTT. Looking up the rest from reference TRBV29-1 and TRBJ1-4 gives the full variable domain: SAVISQKPSRDICQRGTSLTIQCQVDSQVTMMFWYRQQPGQSLTLIATANQGSEATYESGFVIDKFPISRPNLTFSTLTVSNMSPEDSSIYLCSVGGAPDKKLFFGSGTQLSVL.

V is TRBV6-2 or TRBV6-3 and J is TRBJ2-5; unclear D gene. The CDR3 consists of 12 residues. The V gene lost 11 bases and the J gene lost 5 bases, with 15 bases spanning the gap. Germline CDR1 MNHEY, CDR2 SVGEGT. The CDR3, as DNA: TGTGCCGCGGCGAGCCTAGGTGAGACCCAGTACTTC. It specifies CAAASLGETQYF.

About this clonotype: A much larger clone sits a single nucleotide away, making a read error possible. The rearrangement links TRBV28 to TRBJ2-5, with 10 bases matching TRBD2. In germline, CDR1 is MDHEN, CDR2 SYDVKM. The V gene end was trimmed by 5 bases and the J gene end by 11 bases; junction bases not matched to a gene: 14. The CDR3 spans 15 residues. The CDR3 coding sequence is TGTGCCAGCAGTCTCCTAGCGGGAGTTAGCAATGAGCAGTACTTC. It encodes CASSLLAGVSNEQYF.

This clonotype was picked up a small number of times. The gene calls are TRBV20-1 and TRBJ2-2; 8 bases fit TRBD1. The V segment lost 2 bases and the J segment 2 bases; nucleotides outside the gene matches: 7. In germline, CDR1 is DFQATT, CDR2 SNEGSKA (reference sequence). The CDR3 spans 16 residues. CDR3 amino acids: CSARSQTGANTGELFF. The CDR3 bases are TGCAGTGCTAGATCACAGACAGGGGCAAACACCGGGGAGCTGTTTTTT.

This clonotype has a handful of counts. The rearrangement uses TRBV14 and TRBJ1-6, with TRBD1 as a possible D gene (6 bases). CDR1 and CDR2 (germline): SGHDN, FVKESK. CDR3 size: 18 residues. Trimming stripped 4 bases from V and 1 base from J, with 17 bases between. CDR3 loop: CASSLSRGLGSYNSPLHF. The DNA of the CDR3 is TGTGCCAGCAGCCTATCTCGGGGGCTAGGGTCCTATAATTCACCCCTCCACTTT.

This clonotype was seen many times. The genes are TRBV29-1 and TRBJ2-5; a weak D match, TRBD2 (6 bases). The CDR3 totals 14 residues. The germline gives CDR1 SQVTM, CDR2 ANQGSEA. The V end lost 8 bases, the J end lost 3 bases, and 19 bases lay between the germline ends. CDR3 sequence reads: CSTRRGWGEETQYF. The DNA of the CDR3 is TGCAGCACCCGGAGAGGCTGGGGGGAAGAGACCCAGTACTTC.

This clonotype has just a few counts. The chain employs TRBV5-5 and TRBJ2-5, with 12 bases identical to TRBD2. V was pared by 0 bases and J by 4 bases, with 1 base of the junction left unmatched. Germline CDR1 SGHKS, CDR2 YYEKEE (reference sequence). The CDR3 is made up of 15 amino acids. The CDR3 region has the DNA TGTGCCAGCAGCTTGGGACTAGCGGGAGCAGAGACCCAGTACTTC. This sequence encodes CASSLGLAGAETQYF.

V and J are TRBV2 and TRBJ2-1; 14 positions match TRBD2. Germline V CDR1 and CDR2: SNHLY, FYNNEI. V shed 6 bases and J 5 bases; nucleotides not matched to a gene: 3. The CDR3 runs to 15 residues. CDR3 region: CASRPTSGGDNEQFF. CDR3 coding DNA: TGTGCCAGCAGACCGACTAGCGGGGGGGACAATGAGCAGTTCTTC. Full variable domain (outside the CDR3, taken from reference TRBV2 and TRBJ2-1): EPEVTQTPSHQVTQMGQEVILRCVPISNHLYFYWYRQILGQKVEFLVSFYNNEISEKSEIFDDQFSVERPDGSNFTLKIRSTKLEDSAMYFCASRPTSGGDNEQFFGPGTRLTVL.

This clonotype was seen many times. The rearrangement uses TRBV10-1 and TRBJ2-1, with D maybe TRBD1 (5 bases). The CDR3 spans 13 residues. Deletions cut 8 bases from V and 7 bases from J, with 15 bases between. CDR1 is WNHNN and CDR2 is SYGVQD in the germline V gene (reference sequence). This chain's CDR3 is CASQDTSWNEQFF. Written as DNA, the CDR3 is TGCGCCAGCCAGGACACCTCCTGGAATGAGCAGTTCTTC.

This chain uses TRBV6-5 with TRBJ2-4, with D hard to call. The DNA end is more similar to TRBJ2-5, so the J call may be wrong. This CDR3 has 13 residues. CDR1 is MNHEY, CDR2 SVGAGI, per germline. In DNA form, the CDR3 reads TGTGCCAGCAGTTACTCTAGGGCGCAGACCCAGTACTTC. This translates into CASSYSRAQTQYF.

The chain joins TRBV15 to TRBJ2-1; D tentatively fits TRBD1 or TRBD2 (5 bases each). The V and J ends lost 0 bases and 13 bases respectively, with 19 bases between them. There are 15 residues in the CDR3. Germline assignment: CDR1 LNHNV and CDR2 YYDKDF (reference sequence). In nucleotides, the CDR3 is TGTGCCACCAGCAGAGATCAGGGACCAAAAGAGACCCAGTTCTTC. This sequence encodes CATSRDQGPKETQFF.

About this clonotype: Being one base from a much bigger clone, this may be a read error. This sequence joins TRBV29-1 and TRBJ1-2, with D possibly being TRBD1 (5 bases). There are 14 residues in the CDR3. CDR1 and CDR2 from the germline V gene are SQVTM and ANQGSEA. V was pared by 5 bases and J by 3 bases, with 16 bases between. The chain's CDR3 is CSVISQAGYYGYTF. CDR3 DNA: TGCAGCGTTATCTCACAGGCTGGTTACTATGGCTACACCTTC.

The CDR3 DNA follows: TGTGCCAGCAGCGCGGGACAGGGGGCGCAACCCTACAATGAGCAGTACTTC. This sequence encodes CASSAGQGAQPYNEQYF. The rearrangement uses TRBV7-6 and TRBJ2-5; 12 bases align to TRBD1. Germline values: CDR1 SGHVS, CDR2 FNYEAQ. The CDR3 sequence is 17 residues long. J gave up 11 bases and V 5 bases, and 18 bases lay outside the gene matches.

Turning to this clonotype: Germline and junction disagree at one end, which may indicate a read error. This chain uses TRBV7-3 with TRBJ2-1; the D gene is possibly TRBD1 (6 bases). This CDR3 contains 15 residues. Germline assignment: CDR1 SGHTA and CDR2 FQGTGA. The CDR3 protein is CASSLTGNSYNERFF. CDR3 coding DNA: TGTGCCAGCAGCTTGACAGGAAACTCCTACAATGAGCGGTTCTTC. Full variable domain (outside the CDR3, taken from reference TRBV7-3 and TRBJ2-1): GAGVSQTPSNKVTEKGKYVELRCDPISGHTALYWYRQSLGQGPEFLIYFQGTGAADDSGLPNDRFFAVRPEGSVSTLKIQRTERGDSAVYLCASSLTGNSYNERFFGPGTRLTVL.

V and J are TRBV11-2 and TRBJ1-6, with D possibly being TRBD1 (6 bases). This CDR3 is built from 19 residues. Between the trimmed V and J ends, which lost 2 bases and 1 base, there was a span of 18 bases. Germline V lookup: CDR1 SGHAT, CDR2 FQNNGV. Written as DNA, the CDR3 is TGTGCCAGCAGCTTAAGGGGGATCAACAGGGATTCCTATAATTCACCCCTCCACTTT. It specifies CASSLRGINRDSYNSPLHF. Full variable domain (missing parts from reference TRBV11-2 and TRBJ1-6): EAGVAQSPRYKIIEKRQSVAFWCNPISGHATLYWYQQILGQGPKLLIQFQNNGVVDDSQLPKDRFSAERLKGVDSTLKIQPAKLEDSAVYLCASSLRGINRDSYNSPLHFGNGTRLTVT.

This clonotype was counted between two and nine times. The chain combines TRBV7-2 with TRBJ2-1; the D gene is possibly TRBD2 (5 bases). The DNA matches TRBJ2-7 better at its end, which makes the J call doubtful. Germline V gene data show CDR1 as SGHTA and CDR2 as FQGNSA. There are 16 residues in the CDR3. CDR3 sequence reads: CASSLALASSYNEQYF. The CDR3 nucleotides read TGTGCCAGCAGCTTAGCTCTAGCAAGCTCCTACAATGAGCAGTACTTC.

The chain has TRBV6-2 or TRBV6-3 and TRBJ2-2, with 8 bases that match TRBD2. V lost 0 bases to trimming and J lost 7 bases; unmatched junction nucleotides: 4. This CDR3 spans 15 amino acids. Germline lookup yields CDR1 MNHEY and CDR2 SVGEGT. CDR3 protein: CASSYSRGAGGELFF. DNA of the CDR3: TGTGCCAGCAGTTACTCGCGGGGGGCCGGCGGGGAGCTGTTTTTT.

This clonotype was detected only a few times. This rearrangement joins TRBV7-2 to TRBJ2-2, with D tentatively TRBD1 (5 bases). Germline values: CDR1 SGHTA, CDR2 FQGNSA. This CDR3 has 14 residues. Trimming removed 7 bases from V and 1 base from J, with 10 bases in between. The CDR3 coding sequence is TGTGCCAGCAAAGGGGCAGTGAACACCGGGGAGCTGTTTTTT. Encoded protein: CASKGAVNTGELFF.

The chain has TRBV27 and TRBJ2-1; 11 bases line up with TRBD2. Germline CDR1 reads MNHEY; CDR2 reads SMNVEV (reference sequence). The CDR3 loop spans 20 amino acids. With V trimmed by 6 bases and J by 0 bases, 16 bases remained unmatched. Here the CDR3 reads CASSLTGTSGYSSSYNEQFF. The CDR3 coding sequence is TGTGCCAGCAGCCTAACCGGGACTAGCGGCTACTCTAGCTCCTACAATGAGCAGTTCTTC.

The CDR3 DNA reads as TGCAGTGCCACCGGGACTAGCGGGGGGCCGTCCTACAATGAGCAGTTCTTC. This translates into CSATGTSGGPSYNEQFF. The chain joins TRBV20-1 to TRBJ2-1; 15 bases map to TRBD2. J was trimmed by 1 base and V by 6 bases; bases with no gene match: 7. Germline V gene lookup returns CDR1 DFQATT and CDR2 SNEGSKA (reference sequence). The CDR3 has 17 residues.

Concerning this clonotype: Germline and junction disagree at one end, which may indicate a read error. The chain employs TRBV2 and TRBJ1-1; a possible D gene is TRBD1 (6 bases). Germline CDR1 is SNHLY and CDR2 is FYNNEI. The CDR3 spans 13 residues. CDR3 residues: CVSRVDRNTEAFF. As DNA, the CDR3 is TGTGTCAGCAGGGTGGACAGGAACACTGAAGCTTTCTTT.

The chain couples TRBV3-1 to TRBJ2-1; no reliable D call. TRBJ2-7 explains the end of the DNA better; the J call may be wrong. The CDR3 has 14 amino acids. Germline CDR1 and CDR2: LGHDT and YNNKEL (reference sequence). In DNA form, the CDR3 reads TGTGCCAGCAGCTATACCTACCGAGACAATGAGCAGTACTTC. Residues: CASSYTYRDNEQYF.

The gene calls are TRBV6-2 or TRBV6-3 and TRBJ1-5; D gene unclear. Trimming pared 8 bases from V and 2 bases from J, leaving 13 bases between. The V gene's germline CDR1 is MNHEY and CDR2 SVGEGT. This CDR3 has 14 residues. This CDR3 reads CASGPSKGNQPQHF. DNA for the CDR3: TGTGCCAGCGGTCCTTCTAAGGGCAATCAGCCCCAGCATTTT.